What follows are 13 T cell receptor beta chains derived from one specimen sequenced in a study of blood T cell repertoires in COVID-19. Repertoires were generated with immunoSEQ multiplex PCR, while TCRdb's copy carries only in-frame clones and drops some. The repertoire consists of about 310,000 clones, with around 91% occurring once and the leading ten covering 0.95% to 1.3%. Material: peripheral blood. These receptors came from a woman in her forties with COVID-19, enrolled during active disease.

The gene calls are TRBV7-2 and TRBJ1-1; D ambiguous. In germline, CDR1 is SGHTA, CDR2 FQGNSA. This CDR3 is 12 amino acids long. V was clipped by 5 bases and J by 2 bases, with 6 bases between them. CDR3 protein: CASSHTNTEAFF. The CDR3, as DNA: TGTGCCAGCAGCCATACAAACACTGAAGCTTTCTTT.

The chain recombines TRBV24-1 with TRBJ1-1, with 7 bases identical to TRBD1. V shed 5 bases and J 5 bases; nucleotides not matched to a gene: 4. Germline values: CDR1 KGHDR, CDR2 SFDVKD. The CDR3 covers 13 residues. This chain's CDR3 is CATSATGLTEAFF. In DNA, the CDR3 is TGTGCCACCAGTGCGACAGGGCTTACTGAAGCTTTCTTT.

The sample holds a few counts of this clone. The chain employs TRBV19 and TRBJ2-7; 10 positions agree with TRBD1. The trim removed 5 bases at V and 2 bases at J, leaving 9 bases unmatched. The CDR3 is 16 amino acids. Looked up from germline, CDR1 is LNHDA and CDR2 is SQIVND (reference sequence). This CDR3 is CASSPEGGTGAYEQYF. DNA of the CDR3: TGTGCCAGTAGTCCAGAGGGCGGGACAGGGGCCTACGAGCAGTACTTC.

The chain joins TRBV10-3 to TRBJ1-5; 10 nucleotides match TRBD1. This CDR3 region has 15 residues. In germline, CDR1 is ENHRY, CDR2 SYGVKD. V dropped 8 bases and J dropped 1; count of bases not matched to a gene: 5. CDR3 coding DNA: TGTGCCATCGGCCGACAGGGGGCCAGCAATCAGCCCCAGCATTTT. This sequence encodes CAIGRQGASNQPQHF.

The rearrangement uses TRBV27 and TRBJ1-2; 8 bases align to TRBD1. V trimming: 5 bases; J trimming: 7 bases; junction bases outside the gene matches: 3. The CDR3 is 12 residues long. Germline CDR1 and CDR2: MNHEY and SMNVEV (reference sequence). CDR3 in amino acids: CASSPRGLGYTF. The CDR3 DNA reads as TGTGCCAGCAGTCCCAGGGGGCTTGGCTACACCTTC.

The chain carries TRBV5-1 and TRBJ1-3; no clear D. The CDR3 runs 15 residues. The germline CDR1 and CDR2 sequences are SGHRS and YFSETQ. V lost 2 bases and J lost 0, with 9 bases in between. CDR3 DNA: TGCGCCAGCAGCTTTACTCCTGACTCTGGAAACACCATATATTTT. Its protein is CASSFTPDSGNTIYF.

This chain links TRBV7-2 with TRBJ1-2, with D hard to call. This CDR3 has 14 residues. The germline V gene encodes CDR1 SGHTA and CDR2 FQGNSA. The V and J ends lost 1 base and 4 bases respectively, with 10 bases between them. Written as DNA, the CDR3 is TGTGCCAGCAGCTTAGAGTTAGCAAGCTATGGCTACACCTTC. This encodes CASSLELASYGYTF.

This clone has just one count. V gene TRBV5-6 combines with J gene TRBJ2-7, with 10 bases fitting TRBD1. V shed 3 bases and J 3 bases; nucleotides not matched to a gene: 12. This CDR3 has 17 residues. CDR1 and CDR2 from the germline V gene are SGHDT and YYEEEE. The CDR3 DNA follows: TGTGCCAGCAGCTCCAGACCCGGGACAGGGGTCTACTACGAGCAGTACTTC. Protein: CASSSRPGTGVYYEQYF.

This chain links TRBV6-2 or TRBV6-3 with TRBJ2-1; 7 nucleotides line up with TRBD1. This CDR3 spans 15 amino acids. CDR1 MNHEY and CDR2 SVGEGT come from the germline V gene. After removal of 4 bases from V and 5 bases from J, the junction contained 8 bases not matched to a gene. The CDR3 nucleotides read TGTGCCAGCAGTTTCCAGGGACAGAGCAACAATGAGCAGTTCTTC. Protein sequence: CASSFQGQSNNEQFF.

The chain joins TRBV7-2 to TRBJ1-5; TRBD1 is a possible D gene (5 bases). V lost 1 base, J lost 5 bases, and 9 bases lay in between. Germline lookup yields CDR1 SGHTA and CDR2 FQGNSA. The CDR3 spans 14 residues. The CDR3 nucleotides read TGTGCCAGCAGCTTAGGGGGAGGGGATCAGCCCCAGCATTTT. Translated: CASSLGGGDQPQHF.

The chain has TRBV5-1 and TRBJ2-2, with a tentative D call TRBD2 (5 bases). The germline V gene encodes CDR1 SGHRS and CDR2 YFSETQ. V lost 4 bases to trimming and J lost 1 base, with 17 bases between them. CDR3 length: 17 residues. Here the CDR3 reads CASSPTPGNQNTGELFF. The CDR3 region has the DNA TGCGCCAGCAGCCCGACGCCGGGAAACCAGAACACCGGGGAGCTGTTTTTT. The variable domain in full, with the rest retrieved from reference TRBV5-1 and TRBJ2-2, is KAGVTQTPRYLIKTRGQQVTLSCSPISGHRSVSWYQQTPGQGLQFLFEYFSETQRNKGNFPGRFSGRQFSNSRSEMNVSTLELGDSALYLCASSPTPGNQNTGELFFGEGSRLTVL.

This clone was seen a few times. This rearrangement joins TRBV6-5 to TRBJ1-5; D unclear. The CDR3 loop spans 15 amino acids. Trimming removed 6 bases at V and 2 bases at J, with 14 bases between. The germline V gene has CDR1 MNHEY and CDR2 SVGAGI. The CDR3 protein is CASSRGSARNQPQHF. The CDR3 coding sequence is TGTGCCAGCAGCCGCGGCAGTGCCCGCAATCAGCCCCAGCATTTT.

This chain connects TRBV5-4 to TRBJ2-1; 10 bases agree with TRBD1. Germline trimming cut 6 bases from V and 8 bases from J; bases unmatched to any gene: 8. CDR1 is SGHNT and CDR2 is YYREEE in the germline V gene (reference sequence). The length of the CDR3 is 14 residues. The CDR3 DNA is TGTGCCAGCACCACACTGACAGGGGGCGATGAGCAGTTCTTC. Translating it yields CASTTLTGGDEQFF.